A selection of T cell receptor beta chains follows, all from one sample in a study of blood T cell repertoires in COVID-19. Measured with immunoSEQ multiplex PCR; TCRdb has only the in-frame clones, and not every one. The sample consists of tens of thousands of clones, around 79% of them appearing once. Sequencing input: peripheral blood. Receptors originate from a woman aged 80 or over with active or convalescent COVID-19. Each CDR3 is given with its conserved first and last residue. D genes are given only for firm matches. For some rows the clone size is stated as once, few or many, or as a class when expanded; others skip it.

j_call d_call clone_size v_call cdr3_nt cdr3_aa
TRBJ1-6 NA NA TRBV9 TGTGCCAGCAGCCCCGTGGCAGGGGCGGGTTCACCCCTCCACTTT CASSPVAGAGSPLHF
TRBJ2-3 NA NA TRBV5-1 TGCGCCAGCAGCTTGGTCCTAGCCGGTCCTAGCACAGATACGCAGTATTTT CASSLVLAGPSTDTQYF
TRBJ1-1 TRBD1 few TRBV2 TGTGCCAGCAAGTACAGGGGCGAGGGGTCCACTGAAGCTTTCTTT CASKYRGEGSTEAFF
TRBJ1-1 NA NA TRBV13 TGTGCCAGCAGCTTCTGGAACACTGAAGCTTTCTTT CASSFWNTEAFF
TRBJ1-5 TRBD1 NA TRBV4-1 TGCGCCAGCAGCCAAAACCATCGGACAGGGGGAAATCAGCCCCAGCATTTT CASSQNHRTGGNQPQHF
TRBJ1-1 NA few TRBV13 TGTGCCAGCAGCTCAGCAGGGGTCCCTAGAGACACTGAAGCTTTCTTT CASSSAGVPRDTEAFF
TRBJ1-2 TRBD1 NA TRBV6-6 TGTGCCAGCGATCCAGGGGGGCGGTATGGCTACACCTTC CASDPGGRYGYTF
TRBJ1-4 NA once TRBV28 TGTGCCAGCAGTCGTGGCGGGGTTTATAATGAAAAACTGTTTTTT CASSRGGVYNEKLFF
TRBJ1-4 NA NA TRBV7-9 TGTGCCAGCAGCTTTTTTACAACTAATGAAAAACTGTTTTTT CASSFFTTNEKLFF
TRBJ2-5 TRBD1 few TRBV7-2 TGTGCCAGCAGCTTAGTGTCAGGGGGCCGCGAGACCCAGTACTTC CASSLVSGGRETQYF
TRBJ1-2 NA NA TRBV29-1 TGCAGCGTAGCGTTGCCAGGGAACTACGGCTACACCTTC CSVALPGNYGYTF
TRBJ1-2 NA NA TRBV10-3 TGTGCCATCAGTGAGGGACAGTCGAACTATGGCTACACCTTC CAISEGQSNYGYTF
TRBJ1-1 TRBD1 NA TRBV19 TGTGCCAGTAGTGCCTTCGTTGGGACAGGGGGGAACACTGAAGCTTTCTTT CASSAFVGTGGNTEAFF
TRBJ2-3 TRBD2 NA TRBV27 TGTGCCAGCAGTATTAGCGGGAGGGCGAGGAGGGCCACAGATACGCAGTATTTT CASSISGRARRATDTQYF
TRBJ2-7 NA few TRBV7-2 TGTGCCAGCAGCGGAGGAGGGGAAGGTTCCTACGAGCAGTACTTC CASSGGGEGSYEQYF
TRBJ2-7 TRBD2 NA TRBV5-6 TGTGCCAGCAGCCTGTGGACTAGCGGGAGCTCCTACGAGCAGTACTTC CASSLWTSGSSYEQYF
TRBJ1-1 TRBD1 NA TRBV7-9 TGTGCCAGCAGCCCTAGACAGGGCACTGAAGCTTTCTTT CASSPRQGTEAFF
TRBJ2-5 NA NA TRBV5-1 TGCGCCAGCAGCTCTGACCTACTTCGGGGCCAGTACTTC CASSSDLLRGQYF
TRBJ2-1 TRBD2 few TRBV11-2 TGTGCCAGCAGCTTCTGGACTAGCGGCTACAATGAGCAGTTCTTC CASSFWTSGYNEQFF
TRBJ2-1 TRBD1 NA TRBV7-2 TGTGCCAGCAGCCAACGTGGGACAGGGGTCGATGAGCAGTTCTTC CASSQRGTGVDEQFF
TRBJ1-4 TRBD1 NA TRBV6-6 TGTGCCAGCAGAAACAGGGGTACGGAAAAACTGTTTTTT CASRNRGTEKLFF
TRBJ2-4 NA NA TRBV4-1 TGCGCCAGCAGCCCGCGGGACAGTCTAGCCAAAAACATTCAGTACTTC CASSPRDSLAKNIQYF
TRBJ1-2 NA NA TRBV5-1 TGCGCCAGCAGCGTCGACAGTTATGGCTACACCTTC CASSVDSYGYTF
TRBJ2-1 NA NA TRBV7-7 TGTGCTAGCAGCCCCTCCAGGGGCAGCTCCTACAATGAGCAGTTCTTC CASSPSRGSSYNEQFF
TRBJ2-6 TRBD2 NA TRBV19 TGTGCCAGTAGTATCGGGAGGGCAACAGGGGCCAACGTCCTGACTTTC CASSIGRATGANVLTF
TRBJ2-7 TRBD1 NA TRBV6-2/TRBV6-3 TGTGCCAGCAGTACTCTGAATCGGGACAGACCCTACGAGCAGTACTTC CASSTLNRDRPYEQYF
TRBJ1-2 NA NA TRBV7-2 TGTGCCAGCAGCCAAGATCGGTATGGCTACACCTTC CASSQDRYGYTF
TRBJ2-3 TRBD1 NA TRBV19 TGTGCCAGTGGACAGGGGGCGGCAGATACGCAGTATTTT CASGQGAADTQYF
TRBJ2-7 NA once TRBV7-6 TGTGCCAGCAGCTTGGTGGGGGAAGGGGGCTACGAGCAGTACTTC CASSLVGEGGYEQYF
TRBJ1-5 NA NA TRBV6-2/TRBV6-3 TGTGCCAGCAGTTACTCGGGAGGGGGACGGAGCAATCAGCCCCAGCATTTT CASSYSGGGRSNQPQHF
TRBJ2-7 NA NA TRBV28 TGTGCCAGCAGTTTCGGTCAGGGGTCCTACGAGCAGTACTTC CASSFGQGSYEQYF
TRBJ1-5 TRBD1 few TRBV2 TGTGCCAGCAGTGGGGACAGGGGGCAGGGCCATAGCAATCAGCCCCAGCATTTT CASSGDRGQGHSNQPQHF
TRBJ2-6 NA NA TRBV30 TGTGCCTGGAGTGTAGGGGCTGGGGCCAACGTCCTGACTTTC CAWSVGAGANVLTF
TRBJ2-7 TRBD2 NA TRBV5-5 TGTGCCAGCAGCTTAGGTGCCGGGGGGGCCTACGAGCAGTACTTC CASSLGAGGAYEQYF
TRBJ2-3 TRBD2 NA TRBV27 TGTGCCAGCAGATCTAGCGGGAGGGCCCATTCTACGCAGTATTTT CASRSSGRAHSTQYF
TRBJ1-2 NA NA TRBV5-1 TGCGCCAGCAGGGTTTGGCTTCAGGGGCTCTATGGCTACACCTTC CASRVWLQGLYGYTF
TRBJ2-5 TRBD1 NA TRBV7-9 TGTGCCAGCAGCATGGACAGGGGACGGGAGACCCAGTACTTC CASSMDRGRETQYF
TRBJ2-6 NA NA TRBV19 TGTGCCAGTAGGGCTGGGCACTCTGGGGCCAACGTCCTGACTTTC CASRAGHSGANVLTF
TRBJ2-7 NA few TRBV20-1 TGCAGTGCCGCGGATCCCTACGAGCAGTACTTC CSAADPYEQYF
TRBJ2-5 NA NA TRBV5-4 TGTGCCAGCAGCTTGTCCGGGACCCAGTACTTC CASSLSGTQYF
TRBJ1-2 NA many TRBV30 TGTGCCTGGAGGGGACCCCGGGGGGCCGTAGCTAACTATGGCTACACCTTC CAWRGPRGAVANYGYTF